This T cell receptor beta chain was sequenced during a study of Ad26.COV2.S vaccination and SARS-CoV-2 variants. Treatment in this sample: 19 received Ad26.COV2.S at low or high dose, single or two shots; about 5 received placebo; per-sample allocation not given. Following the first vaccine or placebo injection, samples were taken on day 63. Profiling relied on immunoSEQ multiplex PCR, and the TCRdb table lists in-frame clones only, not all of them. Among roughly 250,000 clones, 70% to 90% were seen once, and the ten largest hold roughly 3%. The source was peripheral blood, collected in a trial of Ad26.COV2.S vaccine versus placebo. The receptor was isolated from a person between 18 and 59 years old who received the Ad26.COV2.S COVID-19 vaccine or a placebo.

CDR3 coding DNA: TGTGCCAGCAGTTACACGACCAGTCAGCCCCAGCATTTT. It specifies CASSYTTSQPQHF. The V and J genes are TRBV7-2 and TRBJ1-5; D call uncertain. The CDR3 contains 13 residues. Germline values: CDR1 SGHTA, CDR2 FQGNSA. The germline V and J ends were trimmed by 6 bases and 6 bases, with 12 bases remaining between them.